Presented here are 18 T cell receptor beta chains from one specimen sequenced in a study of cytomegalovirus exposure and HLA in healthy donors. Primers included in the PCR were 60 Vbeta and 13 Jbeta primers. TCRdb keeps only in-frame clones here, not all; method: immunoSEQ multiplex PCR. This sample has fewer than 250,000 clones, with approximately 80% found just once. Sequencing was performed on PBMCs. All receptors derive from a man aged 25-45 years in good health and CMV-seronegative.

The genes are TRBV29-1 and TRBJ2-1, with a possible D match to TRBD2 (5 bases). Trimming took 8 bases from V and 5 from J, leaving 13 bases between them. The germline V gene has CDR1 SQVTM and CDR2 ANQGSEA. CDR3 length: 12 amino acids. CDR3 coding DNA: TGCAGCTTCCGGGAAGACCACAATGAGCAGTTCTTC. Amino acids: CSFREDHNEQFF.

The chain has TRBV6-5 and TRBJ2-2, with D tentatively TRBD2 (7 bases). The CDR3 is 15 amino acids. Germline CDR1 reads MNHEY; CDR2 reads SVGAGI. Trimming took 5 bases from V and 5 from J, leaving 15 bases between them. The CDR3 DNA is TGTGCCAGCAGTCCACGGGGGGCCAGGACCGGGGAGCTGTTTTTT. Translation: CASSPRGARTGELFF.

This chain connects TRBV28 to TRBJ1-1; tentatively, D is TRBD1 (6 bases). Trimming pared 5 bases from V and 2 bases from J, leaving 15 bases between. Germline values: CDR1 MDHEN, CDR2 SYDVKM. The CDR3 contains 15 residues. The CDR3 DNA reads TGTGCCAGCAGTCCACGCCTCAGGGGTAACACTGAAGCTTTCTTT. It specifies CASSPRLRGNTEAFF.

The V and J genes are TRBV27 and TRBJ2-5; 7 bases agree with TRBD1. With the DNA end fitting TRBJ2-7 better, the J assignment may be wrong. Germline V gives CDR1 MNHEY, CDR2 SMNVEV (reference sequence). The CDR3 runs 20 residues. CDR3 DNA sequence: TGTGCCAGCAGTTTCTCCCTTTCCCGGCCGGGACAGCCTTGGGCCTACGAGCAGTACTTC. Amino acids: CASSFSLSRPGQPWAYEQYF.

Only one count was recorded for this clone. This chain uses TRBV7-2 with TRBJ1-3; unclear D gene. V lost 0 bases and J 7 bases, leaving 7 bases between the germline ends. The CDR3 covers 13 residues. Looked up from germline, CDR1 is SGHTA and CDR2 is FQGNSA. The CDR3 DNA reads as TGTGCCAGCAGCTTAGCACACAGCAACACCATATATTTT. The encoded protein is CASSLAHSNTIYF.

The J gene is TRBJ1-3, the V gene TRBV9, with 7 bases lining up with TRBD1. The CDR3 loop spans 14 amino acids. From germline, CDR1 is SGDLS and CDR2 YYNGEE. V gave up 3 bases and J gave up 3 bases; unmatched junction bases: 3. CDR3 residues: CASSEQGSGNTIYF. The DNA of the CDR3 is TGTGCCAGCAGCGAACAGGGGAGTGGAAACACCATATATTTT.

CDR3 loop: CASSYSDSRWNTEAFF. The CDR3 DNA follows: TGTGCCAGCAGTTACTCAGACAGCCGATGGAACACTGAAGCTTTCTTT. This sequence joins TRBV6-6 and TRBJ1-1, with D maybe TRBD1 (5 bases). This CDR3 is 16 amino acids long. Trimming cost V 0 bases and J 1 base, with 12 bases left between them. Looked up from germline, CDR1 is MNHNY and CDR2 is SVGAGI (reference sequence).

The V call is TRBV6-1, the J call TRBJ1-1; no reliable D call. Trimming took off 3 bases at V and 0 bases at J, with 5 bases between the two ends. CDR3 length: 13 residues. Per germline, CDR1 MNHNS and CDR2 SASEGT. DNA of the CDR3: TGTGCCAGCAGTGAGCTATTGAACACTGAAGCTTTCTTT. Translating it yields CASSELLNTEAFF.

The chain links TRBV7-3 to TRBJ2-2, with 8 nucleotides matching TRBD1. From germline, CDR1 is SGHTA and CDR2 FQGTGA. This CDR3 region has 15 residues. After removal of 3 bases from V and 3 bases from J, the junction contained 3 bases not matched to a gene. CDR3 loop: CASSLTGVDTGELFF. The CDR3 DNA reads as TGTGCCAGCAGCTTGACAGGGGTAGACACCGGGGAGCTGTTTTTT.

V usage is TRBV7-2 and J usage is TRBJ1-2; tentatively, D is TRBD1 (6 bases). The CDR3 covers 14 residues. CDR1 and CDR2 (germline): SGHTA, FQGNSA. V was clipped by 8 bases and J by 4 bases, with 17 bases between them. The CDR3 region has the DNA TGTGCCAGCCTTAGGGACACCCCTTCCTATGGCTACACCTTC. Protein product: CASLRDTPSYGYTF.

CDR3: CASSLAGQGSYEQYF. In DNA, the CDR3 is TGTGCCAGCAGCTTGGCGGGTCAGGGGTCCTACGAGCAGTACTTC. V usage is TRBV5-4 and J usage is TRBJ2-7; D may be TRBD1 (6 bases). There are 15 residues in the CDR3. From germline, CDR1 is SGHNT and CDR2 YYREEE (reference sequence). Trimming removed 0 bases from V and 1 base from J, with 11 bases in between.

This chain joins TRBV27 and TRBJ2-7, with D perhaps matching TRBD2 (5 bases). CDR3 length: 15 residues. Looked up from germline, CDR1 is MNHEY and CDR2 is SMNVEV (reference sequence). Trimming cost V 3 bases and J 6 bases, with 18 bases left between them. DNA of the CDR3: TGTGCCAGCAGTTTGGAGCAGACCAGGCGGGTCGAGCAGTACTTC. Translation: CASSLEQTRRVEQYF.

The chain links TRBV5-4 to TRBJ1-2; possible D gene TRBD1, 6 bases. This CDR3 comprises 12 residues. The germline gives CDR1 SGHNT, CDR2 YYREEE (reference sequence). Trimming left V 7 bases short and J 8 bases short, with 15 bases between. The CDR3 nucleotides read TGTGCCAGCTGGGACACCCGGAGAGGCTACACCTTC. This gives the protein CASWDTRRGYTF.

J is TRBJ1-1 and V is TRBV2; D call uncertain. Germline values: CDR1 SNHLY, CDR2 FYNNEI. Trimming shortened V by 4 bases and J by 4 bases, and 13 bases separated the two germline ends. The CDR3 has 14 amino acids. This CDR3 reads CASSGVRTPTEAFF. Written as DNA, the CDR3 is TGTGCCAGCAGTGGAGTACGCACCCCCACTGAAGCTTTCTTT.

This chain connects TRBV7-3 to TRBJ2-5, with D perhaps TRBD1 (5 bases). Trimming shortened V by 3 bases and J by 4 bases, and 9 bases separated the two germline ends. Germline V lookup: CDR1 SGHTA, CDR2 FQGTGA. CDR3 length equals 13 residues. The CDR3 spells CASSLGLGETQYF. The CDR3 DNA follows: TGTGCCAGCAGCTTGGGGCTTGGAGAGACCCAGTACTTC.

This chain links TRBV9 with TRBJ1-2; a weak D match, TRBD1 (6 bases). CDR3 length: 15 residues. Germline lookup yields CDR1 SGDLS and CDR2 YYNGEE. Trimming removed 3 bases from V and 2 bases from J, with 14 bases in between. CDR3 nucleotides: TGTGCCAGCAGCGCGGACAGCCGAGGGAACTATGGCTACACCTTC. Protein product: CASSADSRGNYGYTF.

Only a few counts were recorded for this clone. J is TRBJ2-5 and V is TRBV6-6, with D unclear. The ends were cut back, 5 bases at V and 3 bases at J, with 4 bases in the middle. This CDR3 comprises 11 residues. Germline V gene sequence: CDR1 MNHNY, CDR2 SVGAGI (reference sequence). The DNA for the CDR3 is TGTGCCAGCAGTGCGGAAGAGACCCAGTACTTC. Translation: CASSAEETQYF.

This clone was found a few times. V is TRBV28 and J is TRBJ2-3, with a possible D match to TRBD2 (6 bases). V lost 8 bases to trimming and J lost 5 bases, with 14 bases between them. CDR3 length: 13 residues. Germline CDR1 reads MDHEN; CDR2 reads SYDVKM. The CDR3 nucleotides read TGTGCCAGCGCGGAGGGATCTCTAGATACGCAGTATTTT. It translates to CASAEGSLDTQYF.